What follows are 5 T cell receptor beta chains derived from one specimen sequenced in a study of blood T cell repertoires in COVID-19. Sequenced by immunoSEQ multiplex PCR; TCRdb stores in-frame clones only, minus some. Of about 120,000 clones in the sample, 87% were seen once. The source material was peripheral blood. The receptor source for this set is a human donor in a cohort sampled during active COVID-19.

The chain has TRBV27 and TRBJ2-3, with D perhaps TRBD2 (6 bases). Trimming shortened V by 3 bases and J by 1 base, and 11 bases separated the two germline ends. This CDR3 has 15 amino acids. Looked up from germline, CDR1 is MNHEY and CDR2 is SMNVEV (reference sequence). CDR3 nucleotides: TGTGCCAGCAGTTTCAGAAGGAGGGGCACAGATACGCAGTATTTT. It is translated as CASSFRRRGTDTQYF.

This clone was recorded only once. This chain links TRBV21-1 with TRBJ2-3; TRBD1, the table's D call, lacks a check against the DNA. TRBV21-1 is an annotated pseudogene. This CDR3 comprises 16 residues. The CDR3 nucleotides are TGTGCCAGCAGCAAAAGGGGACAGTTTTTGACAGATACGCAGTATTTT. This encodes CASSKRGQFLTDTQYF.

V is TRBV19 and J is TRBJ2-7; 7 bases map to TRBD2. V gave up 5 bases and J gave up 3 bases; unmatched junction bases: 16. The CDR3 consists of 17 residues. The germline gives CDR1 LNHDA, CDR2 SQIVND (reference sequence). The CDR3 here is CASSYPGGPVGGYEQYF. DNA of the CDR3: TGTGCCAGTAGTTACCCGGGGGGTCCCGTCGGCGGCTACGAGCAGTACTTC.

The chain combines TRBV5-1 with TRBJ2-7; 7 bases align to TRBD1. CDR3 length: 14 residues. J was trimmed by 0 bases and V by 4 bases; bases with no gene match: 4. The germline V gene encodes CDR1 SGHRS and CDR2 YFSETQ. This CDR3 is CASSPRDSSYEQYF. In nucleotides, the CDR3 is TGCGCCAGCAGCCCAAGGGACAGCTCCTACGAGCAGTACTTC.

A few counts support this clone. This chain joins TRBV6-5 and TRBJ2-5, with D maybe TRBD2 (6 bases). Trimming took off 8 bases at V and 3 bases at J, with 13 bases between the two ends. This CDR3 region has 13 residues. Germline CDR1 MNHEY, CDR2 SVGAGI. CDR3 sequence reads: CASGDLGEETQYF. CDR3 DNA: TGTGCCAGCGGGGACTTGGGGGAAGAGACCCAGTACTTC.